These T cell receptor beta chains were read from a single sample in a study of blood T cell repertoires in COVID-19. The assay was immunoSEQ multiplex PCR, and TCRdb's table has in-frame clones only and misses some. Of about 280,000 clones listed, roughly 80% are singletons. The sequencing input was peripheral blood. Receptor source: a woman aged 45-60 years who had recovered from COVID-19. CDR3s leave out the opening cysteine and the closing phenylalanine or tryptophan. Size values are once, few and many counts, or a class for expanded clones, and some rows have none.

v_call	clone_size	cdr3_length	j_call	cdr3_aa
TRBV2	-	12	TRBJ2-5	ASSEGTGQETQY
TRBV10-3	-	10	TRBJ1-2	AITSGNYGYT
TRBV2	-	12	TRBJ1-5	ASNLETDNQPQH
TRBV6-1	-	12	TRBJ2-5	ASSEWGGTETQY
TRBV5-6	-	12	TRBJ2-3	ASSLGLLTDTQY
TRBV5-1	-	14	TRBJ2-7	ASSLASGRGLYEQY
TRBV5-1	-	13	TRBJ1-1	ASSPRGGQNTEAF
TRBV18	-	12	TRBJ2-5	ASRTGLFQETQY
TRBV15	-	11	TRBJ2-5	ATSRVGLLTQY
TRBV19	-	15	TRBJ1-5	ASSSKGAGRGNQPQH
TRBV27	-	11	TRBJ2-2	ASGMTGRGELF
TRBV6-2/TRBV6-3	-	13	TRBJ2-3	ASSYRTQYTDTQY
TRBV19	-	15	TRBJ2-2	ASSPTGLAGNTGELF
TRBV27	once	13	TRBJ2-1	ASRSGESSYNEQF
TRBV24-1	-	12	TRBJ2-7	ATSDWTSPNEQY
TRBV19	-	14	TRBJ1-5	ASGALGAYSNQPQH
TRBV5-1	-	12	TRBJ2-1	ASSLSPGGNEQF
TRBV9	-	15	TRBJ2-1	ASSPTVLAGGTNEQF
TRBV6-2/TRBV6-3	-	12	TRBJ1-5	ASSSRVPRQPQH
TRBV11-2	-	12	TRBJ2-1	ASSHQGSYNEQF
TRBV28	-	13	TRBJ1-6	ASSLTGGHNSPLH
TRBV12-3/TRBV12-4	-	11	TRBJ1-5	ASSWGPNQPQH
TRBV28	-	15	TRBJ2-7	ASSLTSGGGYSYEQY
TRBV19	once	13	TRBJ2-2	ASTTLGLNTGELF